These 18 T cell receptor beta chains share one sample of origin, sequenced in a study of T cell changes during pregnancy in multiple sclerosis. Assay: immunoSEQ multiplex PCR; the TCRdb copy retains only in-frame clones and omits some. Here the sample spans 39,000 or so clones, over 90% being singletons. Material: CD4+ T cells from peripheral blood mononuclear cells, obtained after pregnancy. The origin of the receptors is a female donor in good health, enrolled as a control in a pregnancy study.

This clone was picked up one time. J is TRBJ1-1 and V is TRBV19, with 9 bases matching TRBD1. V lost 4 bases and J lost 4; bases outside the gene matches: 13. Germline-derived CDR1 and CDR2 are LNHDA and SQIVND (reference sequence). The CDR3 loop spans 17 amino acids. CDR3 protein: CASSTLQGALGITEAFF. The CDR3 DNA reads TGTGCCAGTAGTACCTTACAGGGGGCCCTTGGAATCACTGAAGCTTTCTTT.

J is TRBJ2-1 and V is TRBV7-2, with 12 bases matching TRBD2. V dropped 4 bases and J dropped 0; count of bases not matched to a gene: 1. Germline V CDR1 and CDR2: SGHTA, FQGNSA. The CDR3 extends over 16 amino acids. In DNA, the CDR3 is TGTGCCAGCAGCTCTAGCGGGGGGGCCTCCTACAATGAGCAGTTCTTC. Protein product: CASSSSGGASYNEQFF.

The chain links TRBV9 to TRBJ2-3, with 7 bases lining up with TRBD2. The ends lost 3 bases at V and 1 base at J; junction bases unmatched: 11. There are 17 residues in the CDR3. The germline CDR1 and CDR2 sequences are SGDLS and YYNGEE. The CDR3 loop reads CASSGKVTSAGTDTQYF. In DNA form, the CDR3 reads TGTGCCAGCAGCGGAAAAGTAACTAGCGCGGGCACAGATACGCAGTATTTT.

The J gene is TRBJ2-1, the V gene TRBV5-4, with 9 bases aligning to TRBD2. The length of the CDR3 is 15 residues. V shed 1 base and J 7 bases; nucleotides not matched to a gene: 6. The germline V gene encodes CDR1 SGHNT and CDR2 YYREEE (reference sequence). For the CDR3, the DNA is TGTGCCAGCAGCTTGTGGGCTAGCGGGGAGAATGAGCAGTTCTTC. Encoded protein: CASSLWASGENEQFF.

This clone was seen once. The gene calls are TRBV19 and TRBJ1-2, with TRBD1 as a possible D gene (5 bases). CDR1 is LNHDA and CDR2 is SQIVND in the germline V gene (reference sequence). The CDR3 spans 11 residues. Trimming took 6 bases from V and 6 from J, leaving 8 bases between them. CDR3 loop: CASRGGDGYTF. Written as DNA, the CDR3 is TGTGCCAGTAGGGGGGGAGATGGCTACACCTTC.

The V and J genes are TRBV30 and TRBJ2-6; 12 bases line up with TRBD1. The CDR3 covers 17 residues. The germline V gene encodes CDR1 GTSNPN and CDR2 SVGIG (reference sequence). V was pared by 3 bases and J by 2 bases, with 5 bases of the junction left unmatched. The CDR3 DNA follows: TGTGCCTGGAGACCCGGGACAGGGGGCGCTGGGGCCAACGTCCTGACTTTC. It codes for CAWRPGTGGAGANVLTF.

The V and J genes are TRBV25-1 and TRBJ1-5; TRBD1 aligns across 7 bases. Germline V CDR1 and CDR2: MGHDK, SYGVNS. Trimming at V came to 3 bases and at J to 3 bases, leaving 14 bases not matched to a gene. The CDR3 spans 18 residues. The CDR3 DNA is TGTGCCAGCAGTGAGGACAAACTCGGGACAGAAACCAATCAGCCCCAGCATTTT. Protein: CASSEDKLGTETNQPQHF. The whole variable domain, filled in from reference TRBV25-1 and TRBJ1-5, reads EADIYQTPRYLVIGTGKKITLECSQTMGHDKMYWYQQDPGMELHLIHYSYGVNSTEKGDLSSESTVSRIRTEHFPLTLESARPSHTSQYLCASSEDKLGTETNQPQHFGDGTRLSIL.

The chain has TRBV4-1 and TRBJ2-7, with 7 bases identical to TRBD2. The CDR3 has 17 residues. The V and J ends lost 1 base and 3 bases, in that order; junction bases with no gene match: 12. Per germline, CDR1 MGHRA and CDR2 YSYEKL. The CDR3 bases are TGCGCCAGCAGCCAAGTTCTATCGGGACTACCCCGCTACGAGCAGTACTTC. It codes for CASSQVLSGLPRYEQYF.

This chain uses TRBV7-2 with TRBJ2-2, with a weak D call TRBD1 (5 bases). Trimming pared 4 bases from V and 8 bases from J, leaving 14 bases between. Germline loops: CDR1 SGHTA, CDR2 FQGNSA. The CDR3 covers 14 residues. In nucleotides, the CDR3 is TGTGCCAGCAGCTACAGGATTACCCTGGGGGAGCTGTTTTTT. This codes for CASSYRITLGELFF. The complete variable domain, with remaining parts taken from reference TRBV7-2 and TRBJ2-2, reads GAGVSQSPSNKVTEKGKDVELRCDPISGHTALYWYRQSLGQGLEFLIYFQGNSAPDKSGLPSDRFSAERTGGSVSTLTIQRTQQEDSAVYLCASSYRITLGELFFGEGSRLTVL.

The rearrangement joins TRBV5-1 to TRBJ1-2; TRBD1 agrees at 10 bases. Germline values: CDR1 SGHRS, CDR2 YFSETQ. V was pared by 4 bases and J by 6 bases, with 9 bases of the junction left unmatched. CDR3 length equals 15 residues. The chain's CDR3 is CASSPSTGGGHGYTF. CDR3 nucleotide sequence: TGCGCCAGCAGCCCCTCGACAGGGGGCGGACATGGCTACACCTTC. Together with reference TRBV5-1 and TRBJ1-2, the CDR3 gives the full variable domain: KAGVTQTPRYLIKTRGQQVTLSCSPISGHRSVSWYQQTPGQGLQFLFEYFSETQRNKGNFPGRFSGRQFSNSRSEMNVSTLELGDSALYLCASSPSTGGGHGYTFGSGTRLTVV.

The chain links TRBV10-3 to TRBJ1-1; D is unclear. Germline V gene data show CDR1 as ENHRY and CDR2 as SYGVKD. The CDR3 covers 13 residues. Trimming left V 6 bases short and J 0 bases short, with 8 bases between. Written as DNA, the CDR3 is TGTGCCATCAGAACCGCGATGAACACTGAAGCTTTCTTT. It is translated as CAIRTAMNTEAFF.

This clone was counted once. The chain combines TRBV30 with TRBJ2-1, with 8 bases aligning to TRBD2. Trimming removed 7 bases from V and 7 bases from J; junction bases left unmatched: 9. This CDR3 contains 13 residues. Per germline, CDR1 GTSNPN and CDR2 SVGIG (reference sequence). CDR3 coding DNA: TGTGCCTTCTTAGGACTAGCAGGGAATGAGCAGTTCTTC. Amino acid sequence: CAFLGLAGNEQFF.

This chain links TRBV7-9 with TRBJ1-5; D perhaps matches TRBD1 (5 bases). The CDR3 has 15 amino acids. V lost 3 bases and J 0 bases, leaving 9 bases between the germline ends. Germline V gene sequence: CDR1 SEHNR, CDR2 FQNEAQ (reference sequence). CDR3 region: CASSFTGDSNQPQHF. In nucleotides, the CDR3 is TGTGCCAGCAGCTTTACAGGAGATAGCAATCAGCCCCAGCATTTT.

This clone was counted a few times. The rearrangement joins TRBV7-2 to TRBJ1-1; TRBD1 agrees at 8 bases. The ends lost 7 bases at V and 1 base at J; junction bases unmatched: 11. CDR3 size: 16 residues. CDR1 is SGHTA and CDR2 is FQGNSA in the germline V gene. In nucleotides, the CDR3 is TGTGCCAGCACCCAAGGGTGGCAGGGGGCGAACACTGAAGCTTTCTTT. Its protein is CASTQGWQGANTEAFF.

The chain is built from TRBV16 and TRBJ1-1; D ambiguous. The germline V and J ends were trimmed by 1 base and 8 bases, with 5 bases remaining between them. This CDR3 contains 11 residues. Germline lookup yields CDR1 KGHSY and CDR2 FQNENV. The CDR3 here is CASSQLQEAFF. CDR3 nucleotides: TGTGCCAGCAGCCAATTACAGGAAGCTTTCTTT.

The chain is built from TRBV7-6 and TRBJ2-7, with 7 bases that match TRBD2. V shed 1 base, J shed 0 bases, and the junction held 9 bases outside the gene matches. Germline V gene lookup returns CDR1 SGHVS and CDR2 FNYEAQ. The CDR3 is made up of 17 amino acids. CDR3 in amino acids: CASSLGAKRDVSYEQYF. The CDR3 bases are TGTGCCAGCAGCTTAGGCGCAAAGCGGGATGTCTCCTACGAGCAGTACTTC.

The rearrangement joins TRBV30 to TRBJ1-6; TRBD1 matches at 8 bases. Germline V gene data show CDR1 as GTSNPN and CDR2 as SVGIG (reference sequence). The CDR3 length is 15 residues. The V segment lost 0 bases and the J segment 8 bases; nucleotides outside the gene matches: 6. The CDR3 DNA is TGTGCCTGGAGTGTAGCAAACAGGGGGGATTCACCCCTCCACTTT. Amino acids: CAWSVANRGDSPLHF.

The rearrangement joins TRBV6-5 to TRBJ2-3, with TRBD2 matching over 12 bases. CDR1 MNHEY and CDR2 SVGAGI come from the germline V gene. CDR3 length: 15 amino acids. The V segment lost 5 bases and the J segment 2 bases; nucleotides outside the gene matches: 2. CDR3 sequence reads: CASSRLAGATDTQYF. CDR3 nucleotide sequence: TGTGCCAGCAGTAGACTAGCGGGAGCCACAGATACGCAGTATTTT.